This T cell receptor (beta chain) originates from a study of T cell responses to AZD1222 COVID-19 vaccine. The method was immunoSEQ multiplex PCR; TCRdb's version includes in-frame clones alone and lacks a portion of them. The sample contains fewer than 110,000 clones, over 75% of which appear only once. Between the trimmed V and J ends, which lost 4 bases and 4 bases, there was a span of 9 bases. Germline CDR1 is KGHDR and CDR2 is SFDVKD. This CDR3 has 13 amino acids. The source of this sequence is an adult in good health. This chain joins TRBV24-1 and TRBJ1-2, with unresolved D. Sequences were derived from peripheral blood, sampled on day 0 of AZD1222 vaccination. The CDR3 bases are TGTGCCACCAGTGAGCGTGGAAGCTATGGCTACACCTTC. Protein product: CATSERGSYGYTF.